This TCR beta chain was sequenced during a study of blood T cell repertoires in COVID-19. For the study at large: Italy, Spain and the United States were the sources of the convalescent and acute COVID-19 samples. Sources were T cells, B-cell-depleted T cells, or PBMCs; the material itself was cDNA or gDNA.

In the original analysis: For nucleated cells, counts were estimated from reference gene primer amplification. This table comes from immunoSEQ multiplex PCR, and its TCRdb copy is limited to in-frame clones, with some not included. The V and J calls and clone size are taken from that table; D and trimming were inferred from the DNA. This table holds 300,000 to 450,000 clones, around nine tenths found once. The CDR3 length is 15 residues. Germline CDR1 and CDR2: PRHDT and FYEKMQ (reference sequence). Trimming took 3 bases from V and 4 from J, leaving 14 bases between them. This receptor was obtained from a human donor in a cohort sampled during active COVID-19. Sequenced: peripheral blood. The chain recombines TRBV13 with TRBJ2-3; weak D call: TRBD1 (6 bases). CDR3 DNA sequence: TGTGCCAGCAGCTTGCGGACAGAAAAGCCAGATACGCAGTATTTT. This translates into CASSLRTEKPDTQYF.